One sample yielded the 11 T cell receptor beta chains listed below, sequenced in a study of T cells after yellow fever vaccination. A single record per CDR3 protein comes from TCRdb applying MiXCR to the 5' RACE reads. The sample contains a few hundred thousand distinct CDR3 sequences, 18% of which appear only once. This specimen was PBMCs, taken before the yellow fever booster vaccination. The receptors derive from a man in his late teens or twenties who received the YFV17D yellow fever vaccine.

The chain has TRBV9 and TRBJ1-1; tentative D call: TRBD1 (5 bases). From germline, CDR1 is SGDLS and CDR2 YYNGEE. This CDR3 is 15 amino acids long. V lost 6 bases, J lost 4 bases, and 19 bases lay in between. CDR3 sequence: CASIPLSRVGTEAFF. CDR3 coding DNA: TGTGCCAGCATCCCCCTGTCCAGGGTGGGCACTGAAGCTTTCTTT. The whole variable domain, remainder taken from reference TRBV9 and TRBJ1-1, is DSGVTQTPKHLITATGQRVTLRCSPRSGDLSVYWYQQSLDQGLQFLIQYYNGEERAKGNILERFSAQQFPDLHSELNLSSLELGDSALYFCASIPLSRVGTEAFFGQGTRLTVV.

This clonotype was counted a few times. The J gene is TRBJ2-4, the V gene TRBV3-2; the table's D call of TRBD2 was not tested on the DNA. TRBV3-2 corresponds to a pseudogene. The CDR3 is 18 residues long. DNA of the CDR3: TGTGCCAGCAGCCAAAGAATGGAGGGCGATAGATCCAAAAACATTCAGTACTTC. Encoded protein: CASSQRMEGDRSKNIQYF.

The chain combines TRBV3-2 with TRBJ2-7; TRBD1, the D gene given by the table, was not confirmed from the DNA. TRBV3-2 is termed a pseudogene. The CDR3 consists of 16 residues. The CDR3 region is CASSQDLGQGGYEQYV. The CDR3 coding sequence is TGTGCCAGCAGCCAAGATCTGGGACAGGGGGGATACGAGCAGTACGTC.

This clonotype occurred many times. A read error may produce the germline difference seen at one junction end. The V call is TRBV5-1, the J call TRBJ2-5; D remains ambiguous. This CDR3 is built from 11 residues. From germline, CDR1 is SGHRS and CDR2 YFSETQ. This chain's CDR3 is CASSLRETQYF. The CDR3 DNA sequence: TGTGCCAGCAGCTTAAGAGAGACCCAGTACTTC.

This clonotype was recorded many times. This rearrangement joins TRBV29-1 to TRBJ1-5; D is unresolved. The CDR3 runs 12 residues. Trimming took off 5 bases at V and 4 bases at J, with 9 bases between the two ends. CDR1 and CDR2 from the germline V gene are SQVTM and ANQGSEA. The DNA for the CDR3 is TGCAGCGTTTCAGATCCTAATCAGCCCCAGCATTTT. Its translation is CSVSDPNQPQHF.

This clonotype was counted a few times. The chain joins TRBV7-9 to TRBJ2-1; possibly TRBD1 for D (5 bases). The CDR3 totals 14 residues. In germline, CDR1 is SEHNR, CDR2 FQNEAQ (reference sequence). The V gene lost 4 bases and the J gene lost 9 bases, with 16 bases spanning the gap. The CDR3 DNA is TGTGCCAGCAGCTCGGTGTGGACGCAGGGTGAGCAGTTCTTC. It encodes CASSSVWTQGEQFF.

This clonotype has ten or more counts. This chain connects TRBV4-3 to TRBJ2-3; 12 nucleotides line up with TRBD2. The junction had 21 bases not matched to a gene; V was cut back by 0 bases and J by 5 bases. Germline CDR1 LGHNA, CDR2 YSLEER. The CDR3 is 22 residues long. The CDR3 DNA sequence: TGCGCCAGCAGCCAAGAAATCCCCAGGGGACTAGCGGGCACCAAAAGCCTAGATACGCAGTATTTT. Translation gives CASSQEIPRGLAGTKSLDTQYF.

V gene TRBV9 combines with J gene TRBJ2-5; tentative D call: TRBD2 (6 bases). Germline CDR1 is SGDLS and CDR2 is YYNGEE. The V gene lost 1 base and the J gene lost 9 bases, with 16 bases spanning the gap. This CDR3 is built from 14 residues. CDR3 sequence reads: CASSVLLALGPQYF. CDR3 in DNA: TGTGCCAGCAGCGTACTTCTAGCGCTGGGGCCCCAGTACTTC.

This clonotype appeared once. The V and J genes are TRBV6-5 and TRBJ1-5, with 7 bases that match TRBD1. The CDR3 sequence is 14 residues long. The germline CDR1 and CDR2 sequences are MNHEY and SVGAGI. The junction had 7 bases not matched to a gene; V was cut back by 6 bases and J by 5 bases. CDR3 region: CASRAGQKYQPQHF. CDR3 sequence (DNA): TGTGCCAGCAGGGCGGGACAGAAGTATCAGCCCCAGCATTTT.

This clonotype occurred a few times. The chain couples TRBV2 to TRBJ2-5, with D tentatively TRBD2 (6 bases). Germline V gives CDR1 SNHLY, CDR2 FYNNEI. The CDR3 is 14 residues long. V lost 1 base and J lost 7, with 13 bases in between. As DNA, the CDR3 is TGTGCCAGCAGTGAAGGGGAGGTGCCGCCGACCCAGTACTTC. Translating gives CASSEGEVPPTQYF.

This clonotype has only a few counts. This chain uses TRBV7-2 with TRBJ2-2; 7 bases fit TRBD2. The ends lost 5 bases at V and 2 bases at J; junction bases unmatched: 11. From germline, CDR1 is SGHTA and CDR2 FQGNSA. CDR3 length: 17 amino acids. The CDR3 DNA sequence: TGTGCCAGCAGCCGCCGGAGTGGCGGGGGAAACACCGGGGAGCTGTTTTTT. The encoded protein is CASSRRSGGGNTGELFF.